This T cell receptor beta chain was captured by sequencing in a study of T cell repertoires in cytomegalovirus infection. About this clonotype: Its antigen is undetermined. A much larger clone lies a single base off, so this may be a read error.

MiXCR, applied by TCRdb to the reads, yields one record per CDR3 protein. This table has around 800,000 distinct CDR3 sequences, approximately 29% appearing once. This CDR3 comprises 17 residues. With 3 bases removed from V and 5 bases from J, the gap between germline ends came to 22 bases. Germline V CDR1 and CDR2: SGHTA, FQGNSA. The sequence derives from a human donor in good health (CMV status not recorded). Some clones in this sample may be carry-over from other donors' samples. V and J are TRBV7-2 and TRBJ2-5; a weak D match, TRBD1 (5 bases). Sequenced material: cultured CD8+ T cells from PBMCs, taken from culture after CMV antigen stimulation. The CDR3 bases are TGTGCCAGCAGCTTCCCCCGCGGTCAAGGGGATCTCGAGACCCAGTACTTC. Protein sequence: CASSFPRGQGDLETQYF.